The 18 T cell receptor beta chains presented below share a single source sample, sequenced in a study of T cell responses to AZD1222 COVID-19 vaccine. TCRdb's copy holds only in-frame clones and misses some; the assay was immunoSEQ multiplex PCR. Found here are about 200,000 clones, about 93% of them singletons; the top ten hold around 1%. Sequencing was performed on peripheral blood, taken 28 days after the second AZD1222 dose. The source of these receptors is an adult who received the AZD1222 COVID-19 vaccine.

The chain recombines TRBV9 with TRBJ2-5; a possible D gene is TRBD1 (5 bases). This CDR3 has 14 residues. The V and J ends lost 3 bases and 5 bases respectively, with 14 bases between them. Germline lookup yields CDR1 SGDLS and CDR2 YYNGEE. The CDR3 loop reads CASSGRVLGETQYF. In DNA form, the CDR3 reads TGTGCCAGCAGCGGCAGGGTTCTTGGGGAGACCCAGTACTTC.

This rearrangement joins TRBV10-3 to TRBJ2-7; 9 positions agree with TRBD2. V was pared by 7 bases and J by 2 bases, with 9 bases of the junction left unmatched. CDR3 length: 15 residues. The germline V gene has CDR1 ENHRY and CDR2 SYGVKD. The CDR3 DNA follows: TGTGCCATCACCGAGAGGCTAGCGGGAACCTACGAGCAGTACTTC. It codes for CAITERLAGTYEQYF.

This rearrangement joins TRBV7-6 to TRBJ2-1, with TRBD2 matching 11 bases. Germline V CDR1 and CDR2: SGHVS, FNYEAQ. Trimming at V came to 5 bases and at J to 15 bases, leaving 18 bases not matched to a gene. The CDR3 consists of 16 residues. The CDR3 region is CASSPSTSGGPSGPFF. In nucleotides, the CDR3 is TGTGCCAGCAGCCCCTCTACTAGCGGGGGCCCCTCGGGTCCGTTCTTC.

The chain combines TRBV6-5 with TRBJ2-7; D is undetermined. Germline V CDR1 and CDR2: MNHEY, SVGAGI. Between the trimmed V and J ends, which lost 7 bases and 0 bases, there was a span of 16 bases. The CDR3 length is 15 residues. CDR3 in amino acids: CASKLNLESSYEQYF. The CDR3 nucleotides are TGTGCCAGCAAATTAAATCTTGAGAGCTCCTACGAGCAGTACTTC.

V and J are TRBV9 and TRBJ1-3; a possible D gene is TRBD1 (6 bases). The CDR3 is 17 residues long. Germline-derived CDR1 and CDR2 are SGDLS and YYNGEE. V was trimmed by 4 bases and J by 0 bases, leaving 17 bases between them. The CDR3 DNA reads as TGTGCCAGCAGCCCGCGAGACAGGACCTACTCTGGAAACACCATATATTTT. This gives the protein CASSPRDRTYSGNTIYF.

CDR3 nucleotides: TGCAGTGCTCCAGGGGCCAACGTCCTGACTTTC. This codes for CSAPGANVLTF. The V gene is TRBV20-1, the J gene TRBJ2-6; the D is unclear. Germline CDR1 reads DFQATT; CDR2 reads SNEGSKA (reference sequence). Trimming pared 5 bases from V and 4 bases from J, leaving 3 bases between. This CDR3 is 11 amino acids long.

For the CDR3, the DNA is TGTGCCAGCAGCGACTCCGGGACAGGCACAGATACGCAGTATTTT. Its translation: CASSDSGTGTDTQYF. The chain couples TRBV6-5 to TRBJ2-3; 7 bases are shared with TRBD1. Germline CDR1 reads MNHEY; CDR2 reads SVGAGI. The ends lost 6 bases at V and 1 base at J; junction bases unmatched: 7. CDR3 length: 15 residues.

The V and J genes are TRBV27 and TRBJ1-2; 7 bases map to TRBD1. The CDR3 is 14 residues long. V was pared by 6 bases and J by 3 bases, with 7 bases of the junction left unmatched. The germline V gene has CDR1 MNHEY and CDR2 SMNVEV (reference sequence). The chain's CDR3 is CASRPGQRDYGYTF. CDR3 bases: TGTGCCAGCAGGCCGGGACAGCGAGACTATGGCTACACCTTC.

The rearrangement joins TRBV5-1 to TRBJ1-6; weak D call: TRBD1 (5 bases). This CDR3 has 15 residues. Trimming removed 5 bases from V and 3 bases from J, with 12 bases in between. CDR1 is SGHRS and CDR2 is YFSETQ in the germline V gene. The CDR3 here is CASRPTALYNSPLHF. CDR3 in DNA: TGCGCCAGCAGGCCGACAGCCCTCTATAATTCACCCCTCCACTTT.

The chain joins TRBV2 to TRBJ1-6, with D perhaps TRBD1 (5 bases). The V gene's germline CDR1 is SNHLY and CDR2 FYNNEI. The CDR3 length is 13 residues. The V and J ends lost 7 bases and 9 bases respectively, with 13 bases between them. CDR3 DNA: TGTGCCAGCAACCCGGGGCAGGGTTCACCCCTCCACTTT. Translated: CASNPGQGSPLHF.

As DNA, the CDR3 is TGTGCCAGTAGTACCACTTCGAGAGGACCTGGAAACACCATATATTTT. Translation gives CASSTTSRGPGNTIYF. The chain couples TRBV19 to TRBJ1-3; no clear D. This CDR3 is built from 16 residues. Deletions cut 4 bases from V and 2 bases from J, with 15 bases between. CDR1 LNHDA and CDR2 SQIVND come from the germline V gene (reference sequence).

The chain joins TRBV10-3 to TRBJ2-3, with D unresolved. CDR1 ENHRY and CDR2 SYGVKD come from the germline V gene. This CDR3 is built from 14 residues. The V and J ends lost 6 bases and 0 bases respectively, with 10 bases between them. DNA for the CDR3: TGTGCCATCAGGGCTAACTCTAGCACAGATACGCAGTATTTT. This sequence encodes CAIRANSSTDTQYF.

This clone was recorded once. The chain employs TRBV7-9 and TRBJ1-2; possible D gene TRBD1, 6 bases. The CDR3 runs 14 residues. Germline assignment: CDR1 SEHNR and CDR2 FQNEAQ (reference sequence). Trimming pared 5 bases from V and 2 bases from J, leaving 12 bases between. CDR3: CASSPRGGNYGYTF. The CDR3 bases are TGTGCCAGCAGCCCCCGCGGGGGCAACTATGGCTACACCTTC.

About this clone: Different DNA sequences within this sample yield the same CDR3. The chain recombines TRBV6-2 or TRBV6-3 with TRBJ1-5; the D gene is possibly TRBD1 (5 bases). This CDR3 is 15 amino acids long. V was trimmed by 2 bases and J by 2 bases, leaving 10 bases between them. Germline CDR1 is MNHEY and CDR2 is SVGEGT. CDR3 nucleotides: TGTGCCAGCAGTTACCCGGGGACCGGCAATCAGCCCCAGCATTTT. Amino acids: CASSYPGTGNQPQHF.

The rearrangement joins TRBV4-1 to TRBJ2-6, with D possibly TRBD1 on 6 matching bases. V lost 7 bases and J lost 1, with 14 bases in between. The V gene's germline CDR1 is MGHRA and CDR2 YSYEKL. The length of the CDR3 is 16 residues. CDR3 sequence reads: CASTSEGVSGANVLTF. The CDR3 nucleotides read TGCGCCAGCACCTCCGAGGGGGTTTCTGGGGCCAACGTCCTGACTTTC.

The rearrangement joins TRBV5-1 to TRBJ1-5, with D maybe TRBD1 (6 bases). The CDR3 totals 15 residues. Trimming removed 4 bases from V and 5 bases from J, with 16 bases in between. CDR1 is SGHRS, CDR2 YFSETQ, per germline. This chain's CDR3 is CASSPSGQRYQPQHF. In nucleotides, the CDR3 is TGCGCCAGCAGCCCATCCGGACAGAGGTATCAGCCCCAGCATTTT.

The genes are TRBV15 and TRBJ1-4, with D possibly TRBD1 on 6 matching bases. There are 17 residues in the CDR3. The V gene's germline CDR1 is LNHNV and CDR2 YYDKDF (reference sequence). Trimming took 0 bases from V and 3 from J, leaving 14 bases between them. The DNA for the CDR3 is TGTGCCACCAGCAGAGATAGGGTCAGGGGAGCTAATGAAAAACTGTTTTTT. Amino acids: CATSRDRVRGANEKLFF. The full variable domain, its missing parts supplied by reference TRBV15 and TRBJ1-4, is DAMVIQNPRYQVTQFGKPVTLSCSQTLNHNVMYWYQQKSSQAPKLLFHYYDKDFNNEADTPDNFQSRRPNTSFCFLDIRSPGLGDTAMYLCATSRDRVRGANEKLFFGSGTQLSVL.

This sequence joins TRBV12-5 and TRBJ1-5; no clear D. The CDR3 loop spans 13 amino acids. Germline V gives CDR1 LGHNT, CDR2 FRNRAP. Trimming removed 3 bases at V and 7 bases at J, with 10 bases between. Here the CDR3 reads CASGLPPLQPQHF. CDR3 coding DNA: TGTGCTAGTGGTTTACCCCCCCTACAGCCCCAGCATTTT. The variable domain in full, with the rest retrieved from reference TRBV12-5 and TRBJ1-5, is DARVTQTPRHKVTEMGQEVTMRCQPILGHNTVFWYRQTMMQGLELLAYFRNRAPLDDSGMPKDRFSAEMPDATLATLKIQPSEPRDSAVYFCASGLPPLQPQHFGDGTRLSIL.